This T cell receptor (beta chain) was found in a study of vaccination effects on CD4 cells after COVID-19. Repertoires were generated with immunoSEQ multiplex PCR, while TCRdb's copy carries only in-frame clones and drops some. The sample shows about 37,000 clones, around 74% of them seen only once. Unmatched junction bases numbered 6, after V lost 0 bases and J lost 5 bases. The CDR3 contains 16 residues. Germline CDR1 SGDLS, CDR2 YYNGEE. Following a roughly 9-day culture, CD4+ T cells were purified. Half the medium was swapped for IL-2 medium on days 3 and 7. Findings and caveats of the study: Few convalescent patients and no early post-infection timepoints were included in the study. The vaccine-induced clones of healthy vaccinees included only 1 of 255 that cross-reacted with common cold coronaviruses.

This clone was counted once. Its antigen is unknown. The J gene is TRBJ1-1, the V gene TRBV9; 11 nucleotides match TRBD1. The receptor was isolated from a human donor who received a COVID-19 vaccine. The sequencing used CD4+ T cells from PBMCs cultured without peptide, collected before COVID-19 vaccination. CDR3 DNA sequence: TGTGCCAGCAGCGTAGGGACAGGGGGCAGGCGAACTGAAGCTTTCTTT. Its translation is CASSVGTGGRRTEAFF. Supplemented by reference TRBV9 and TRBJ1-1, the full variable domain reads DSGVTQTPKHLITATGQRVTLRCSPRSGDLSVYWYQQSLDQGLQFLIQYYNGEERAKGNILERFSAQQFPDLHSELNLSSLELGDSALYFCASSVGTGGRRTEAFFGQGTRLTVV.